This TCR beta chain was profiled in a study of response to subunit inactivated influenza vaccine. Each CDR3 protein is one row after TCRdb ran MiXCR on the RT-PCR reads. The sample carries roughly 630,000 distinct CDR3 sequences, around 15% recorded once. This clonotype appeared a few times. Its antigen is still unknown. Study-level results: That few new T cells are recruited by each seasonal influenza vaccination was the authors' suggestion.

The clonotype comes from a man in his fifties who received an inactivated influenza vaccine. The sample was PBMCs from blood, taken 14 to 15 days before vaccination.

As DNA, the CDR3 is TGCAGTGCTAGAAGCGGGTACTCGGGGGATACGCAGTATTTT. Translating it yields CSARSGYSGDTQYF. The gene calls are TRBV20-1 and TRBJ2-3, with TRBD2 as a possible D gene (6 bases). Germline V gene sequence: CDR1 DFQATT, CDR2 SNEGSKA (reference sequence). The CDR3 extends over 14 amino acids. V lost 2 bases and J lost 6, with 15 bases in between.